This section outlines one T cell receptor (delta chain) sequence together with its context. Its target is not known. After alphabeta T cell depletion, CD3+ Vdelta1+ Vdelta2- thymocytes were sorted. Sequences come from RNA converted to cDNA by reverse transcription. CDR3 amplicons came from multiplex PCR with pooled V-gene forward and constant-region reverse primers. TCRdb reanalysed the multiplex PCR reads with CATT. The table has about 58,000 delta-chain clones, about 16% seen once. The V and J ends lost 1 base and 0 bases, in that order; junction bases with no gene match: 11. Germline-derived CDR1 and CDR2 are TSWWSYY and QGS. This CDR3 contains 18 residues. This sample is drawn from a study of Vδ1+ human thymocytes. Study conclusions and caveats: Thymic TRG and TRD repertoires appeared highly polyclonal. Unexpected Vdelta2 sequences could cause misinterpretation of bulk repertoire data. Thymic delta-chain repertoires held around 20% Vdelta2 sequences and few Vdelta3, despite high sort purity. Many TRG clonotypes were shared between donors; TRD repertoires were essentially private.

This TCR came from a girl in the first two years of life who had congenital heart surgery. What was sequenced was Vdelta1+ gamma-delta thymocytes from the thymus. Documented subset: FACS-sorted CD3+ TCRalphabeta- TCRVdelta1+ TCRVdelta2- thymocytes. V usage is TRDV1 and J usage is TRDJ1; 7 bases are shared with TRDD3. CDR3 DNA: TGTGCTCTTGGGGAACAATTCCTGGGGGTGGACTACACCGATAAACTCATCTTT. Translating it yields CALGEQFLGVDYTDKLIF.